This TCR beta chain was found in a study of beta chain features in type 1 diabetes (dated by TCRdb to 2016 to 2018). Context from the whole study: No differences in mean age, gender distribution, total cell number or subset yield were found between patients and healthy donors. In the study, TCRB repertoires of sorted circulating CD4+ T cell subsets from recently diagnosed type 1 diabetes patients were compared with those of matched healthy donors. Naive and central memory subsets were obtained from all 30 or so donors, but regulatory and stem cell-like memory subsets were isolated from only 8 patients and roughly eight healthy donors. A total of about 99,000,000 sorted cells were examined across all samples, and RNA yield correlated strongly with the number of cells per subset. Study-wide findings and limitations: Because cDNA was sequenced instead of genomic DNA, activated cells with high expression could be over-represented, although the groups did not differ in activation or CD3 levels. PCR may preferentially amplify shorter templates, but because patient and control samples were amplified and corrected together, any resulting skew would affect both groups equally. Type 1 diabetes patients showed a moderate but significant shortening of TCRB CDR3 length in all four CD4+ subsets. Patients with type 1 diabetes made fewer insertions and deleted more nucleotides at VDJ recombination sites, implying thymic rearrangement abnormalities. Only small numbers of individuals were included in the HLA sub-analyses, which left unresolved whether HLA type had any influence on TCRB rearrangement. Naive, central memory and regulatory TCRB repertoires appeared to be more alike among patients than among healthy donors.

After removal of 1 base from V and 5 bases from J, the junction retains 4 bases not matched to a gene. CDR3 length: 16 amino acids, cysteine to phenylalanine. This entry keeps only the CDR3 DNA: 48 bases, framed from base 1. CDR1 and CDR2 were assigned from the germline V gene as SGHAT and FQNNGV. A note on this clone: There is no known antigen for this receptor. One base away there is no much larger clone; base qualities are not given.

A single peripheral blood draw of approximately 120 mL on average was collected from each donor into heparinised tubes. A BD FACSAria II and a panel including CD45RO, CCR7, CD25, CD127, CD95 and CD27 were used to sort naive, central memory, regulatory and stem cell-like memory CD4+ T cells. A purity above 95% was achieved for all sorted populations. PBMCs were isolated right away by Lymphoprep density gradient centrifugation and were stained directly, without culture. To minimize batch effects, samples were stained and sorted in pairs, one healthy donor with one patient per experiment. The entire amount of isolated RNA was reverse transcribed using the High Capacity cDNA Reverse Transcription Kit, so the sequenced TCRB transcripts were expressed ones. Deep immunoSEQ sequencing was applied to naive, central memory and regulatory T cell samples, giving an average of roughly 3.5 million total reads per sample. After sorted cells were lysed in RLT buffer, RNA was extracted with DNase-treated RNeasy Micro or Mini kits, with the choice depending on cell number. To prevent cross-contamination, each cell subset was processed individually, whereas patient and healthy donor samples were processed jointly. Using the immunoSEQ multiplex PCR, TCRB sequences were amplified from cDNA into 87-bp fragments spanning the CDR3 region. Sequencing of the amplicons was done on the Illumina HiSeq platform. The study's processing was this. PCR bias was corrected computationally using synthetic template baselines, and reads within Hamming distance 2 were collapsed, with unmergeable singletons discarded. Reads were aligned against IMGT so that V, D and J genes, CDR3 length and insertions or deletions at six rearrangement sites could be assigned. Within each subset, clonotype counts were normalized to sorted cell number, and only after that were true diversity and Gini coefficients computed with the tcR R package. Repertoire sharing was quantified using the overlap coefficient calculated on TCRB nucleotide sequences. Not all clones reach the TCRdb copy of this immuneACCESS table, which keeps in-frame sequences only. Checked studies attribute under half of the gap to unresolved V genes and leave the rest unexplained. V and J calls plus clone size are reproduced from that table; the DNA served to infer D and trimming. Present in this sample are around 97,000 clones, roughly 28% of which were seen just once. About 0.49% of the sample is taken by the ten largest.

The sample taken for sequencing was central memory CD4+ T cells from blood. The V and J genes are TRBV11-2 and TRBJ2-5, and 13 bases in between align with TRBD2. The clonotype was recovered from a woman aged 18 to 35 with type 1 diabetes. The DNA sequence is given as TGTGCCAGCAGCTTAGGGACTAGCGGGAGTCGGGAGACCCAGTACTTC. This is translated as CASSLGTSGSRETQYF.